This T cell receptor beta chain derives from a study of PD-1 and CTLA-4 blockade in melanoma. Generated by immunoSEQ multiplex PCR, the TCRdb table keeps only in-frame clones and is missing some. The repertoire includes 23,000 or so clones, roughly 88% of them detected once, and 6% to 8.5% sits in the top ten. This TCR came from a human donor with melanoma. The sample consisted of CD8+ T cells from peripheral blood, taken before anti-PD-1 treatment.

The CDR3 loop reads CASSLGSGTEAFF. The CDR3 DNA reads TGTGCCAGCAGTTTAGGCAGTGGGACTGAAGCTTTCTTT. The V and J genes are TRBV12-3 or TRBV12-4 and TRBJ1-1; D remains ambiguous. The ends were cut back, 1 base at V and 5 bases at J, with 8 bases in the middle. The CDR3 is 13 residues long.